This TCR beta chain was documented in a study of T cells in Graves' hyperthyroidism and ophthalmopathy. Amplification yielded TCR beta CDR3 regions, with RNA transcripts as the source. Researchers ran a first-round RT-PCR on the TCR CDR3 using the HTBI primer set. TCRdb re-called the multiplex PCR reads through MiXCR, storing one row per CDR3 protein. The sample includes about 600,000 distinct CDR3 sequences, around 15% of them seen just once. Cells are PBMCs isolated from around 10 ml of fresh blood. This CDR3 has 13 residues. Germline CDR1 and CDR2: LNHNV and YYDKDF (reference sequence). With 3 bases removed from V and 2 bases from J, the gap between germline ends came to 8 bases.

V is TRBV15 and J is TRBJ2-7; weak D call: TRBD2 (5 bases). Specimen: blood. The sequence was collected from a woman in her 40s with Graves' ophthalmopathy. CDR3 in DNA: TGTGCCACCAGCAGCGGGATTGCCTACGAGCAGTACTTC. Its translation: CATSSGIAYEQYF.